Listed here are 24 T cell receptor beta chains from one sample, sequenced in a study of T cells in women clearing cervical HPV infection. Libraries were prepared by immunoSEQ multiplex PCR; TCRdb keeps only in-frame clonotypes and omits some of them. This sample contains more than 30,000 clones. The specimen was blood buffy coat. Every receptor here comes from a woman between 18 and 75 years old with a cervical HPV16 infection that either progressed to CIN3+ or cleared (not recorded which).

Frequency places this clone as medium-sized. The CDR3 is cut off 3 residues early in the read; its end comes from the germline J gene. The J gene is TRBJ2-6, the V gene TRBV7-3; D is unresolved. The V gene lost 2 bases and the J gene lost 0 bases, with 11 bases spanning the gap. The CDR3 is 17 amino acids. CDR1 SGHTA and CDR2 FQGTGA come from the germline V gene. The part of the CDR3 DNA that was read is TGTGCCAGCAGCTTAGATCCTCAGTACTCTGGGGCCAACGTC. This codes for CASSLDPQYSGANV. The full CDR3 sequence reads CASSLDPQYSGANVLTF.

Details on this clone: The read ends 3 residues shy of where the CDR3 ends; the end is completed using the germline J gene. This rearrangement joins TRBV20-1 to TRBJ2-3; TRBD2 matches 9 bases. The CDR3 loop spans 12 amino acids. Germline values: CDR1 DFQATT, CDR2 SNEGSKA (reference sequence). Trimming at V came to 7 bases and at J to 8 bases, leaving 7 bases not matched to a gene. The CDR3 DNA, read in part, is TGCAGTGGGCGGGGGGGAGTTGCTACG. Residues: CSGRGGVAT. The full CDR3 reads CSGRGGVATQYF.

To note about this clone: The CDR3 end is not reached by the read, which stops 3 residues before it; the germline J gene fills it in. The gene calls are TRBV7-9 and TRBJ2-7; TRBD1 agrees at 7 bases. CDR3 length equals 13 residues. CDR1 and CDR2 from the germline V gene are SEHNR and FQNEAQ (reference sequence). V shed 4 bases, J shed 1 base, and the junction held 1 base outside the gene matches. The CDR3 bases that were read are TGTGCCAGCAGCTCGGGACAGTCCTACGAG. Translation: CASSSGQSYE. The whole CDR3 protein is CASSSGQSYEQYF.

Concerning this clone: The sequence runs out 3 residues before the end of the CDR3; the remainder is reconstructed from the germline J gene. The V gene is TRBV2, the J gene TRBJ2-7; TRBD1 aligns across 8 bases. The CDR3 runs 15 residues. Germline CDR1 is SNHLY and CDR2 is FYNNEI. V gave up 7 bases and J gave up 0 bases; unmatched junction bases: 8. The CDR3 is CASTPLDRDSYEQYF. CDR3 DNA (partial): TGTGCCAGCACCCCGCTGGACAGGGACTCCTACGAG.

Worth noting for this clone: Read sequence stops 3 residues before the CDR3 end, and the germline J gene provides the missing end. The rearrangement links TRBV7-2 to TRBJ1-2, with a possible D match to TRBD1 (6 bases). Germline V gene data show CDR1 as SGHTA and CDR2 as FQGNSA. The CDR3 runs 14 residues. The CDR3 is CASSLAAGARVYTF. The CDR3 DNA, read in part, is TGTGCCAGCAGCTTAGCGGCAGGGGCTCGTGTC.

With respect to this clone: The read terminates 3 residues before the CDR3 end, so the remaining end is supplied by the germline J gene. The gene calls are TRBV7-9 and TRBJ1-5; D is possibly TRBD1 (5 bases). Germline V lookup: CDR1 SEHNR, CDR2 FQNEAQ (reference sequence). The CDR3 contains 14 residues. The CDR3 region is CASSLEGPTRPQHF. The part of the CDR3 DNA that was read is TGTGCCAGCAGCTTAGAGGGGCCTACCCGACCC.

CDR3 region: CASQKSSGANVLFF. The CDR3 DNA, read in part, is TGTGCCAGCCAAAAAAGCTCTGGGGCCAACGTG. The chain uses TRBV12-3 or TRBV12-4 and TRBJ2-2, with TRBD1 as a possible D gene (5 bases). The CDR3 extends 3 residues past the end of the read, so its final part is completed from the germline J gene. This CDR3 has 14 amino acids.

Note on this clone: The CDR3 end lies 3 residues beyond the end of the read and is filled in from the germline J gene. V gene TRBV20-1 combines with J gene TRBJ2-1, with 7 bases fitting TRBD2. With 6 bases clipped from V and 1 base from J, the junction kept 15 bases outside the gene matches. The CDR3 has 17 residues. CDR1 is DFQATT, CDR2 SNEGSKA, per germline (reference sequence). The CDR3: CSAKWWGGRASYNEQFF. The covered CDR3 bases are TGCAGTGCAAAGTGGTGGGGAGGGCGGGCGTCCTACAATGAG.

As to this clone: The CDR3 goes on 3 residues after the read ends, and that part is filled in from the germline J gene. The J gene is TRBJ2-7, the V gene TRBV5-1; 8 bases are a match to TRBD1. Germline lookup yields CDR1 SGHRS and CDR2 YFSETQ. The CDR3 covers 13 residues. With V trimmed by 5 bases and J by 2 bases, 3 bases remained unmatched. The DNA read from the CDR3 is TGCGCCAGCAGGGGACAGGCCACCTACGAG. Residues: CASRGQATYE. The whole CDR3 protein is CASRGQATYEQYF. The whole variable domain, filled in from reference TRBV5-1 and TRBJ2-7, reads KAGVTQTPRYLIKTRGQQVTLSCSPISGHRSVSWYQQTPGQGLQFLFEYFSETQRNKGNFPGRFSGRQFSNSRSEMNVSTLELGDSALYLCASRGQATYEQYFGPGTRLTVT.

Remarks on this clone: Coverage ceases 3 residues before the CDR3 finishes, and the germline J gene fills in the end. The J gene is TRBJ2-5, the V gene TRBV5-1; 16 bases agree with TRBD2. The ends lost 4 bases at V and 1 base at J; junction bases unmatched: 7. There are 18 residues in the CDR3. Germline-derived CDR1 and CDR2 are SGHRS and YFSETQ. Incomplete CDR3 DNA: TGCGCCAGCAGCGCGGGACTAGCGGGGGGGCCGTCCCAAGAGACC. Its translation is CASSAGLAGGPSQET. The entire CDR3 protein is CASSAGLAGGPSQETQYF.

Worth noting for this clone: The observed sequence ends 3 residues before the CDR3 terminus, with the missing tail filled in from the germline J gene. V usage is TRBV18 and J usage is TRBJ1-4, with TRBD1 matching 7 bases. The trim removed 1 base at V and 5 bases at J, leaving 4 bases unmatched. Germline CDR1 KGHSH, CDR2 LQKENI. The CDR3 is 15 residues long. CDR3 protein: CASSPRDSKNEKLFF. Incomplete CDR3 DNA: TGTGCCAGCTCACCACGGGACAGCAAGAATGAAAAA.

CDR3 sequence: CASSPSPDYGYTF. Partial CDR3 DNA: TGTGCCAGCTCACCTTCCCCGGACTATGGC. This chain connects TRBV18 to TRBJ1-2; D is ambiguous. With the read ending 3 residues before the CDR3 end, the germline J gene is used to fill in that end. V gave up 3 bases and J gave up 3 bases, with 8 bases separating them. The germline CDR1 and CDR2 sequences are KGHSH and LQKENI. CDR3 length: 13 amino acids.

CDR3 DNA (partial): TGCAGTGCTAGACCCTTGGACAGGCCCTACGAG. Translation: CSARPLDRPYE. In full, the CDR3 is CSARPLDRPYEQYF. The V and J genes are TRBV20-1 and TRBJ2-7, with 7 positions matching TRBD1. Coverage ceases 3 residues before the CDR3 finishes, and the germline J gene fills in the end. Germline CDR1 DFQATT, CDR2 SNEGSKA (reference sequence). The CDR3 runs 14 residues. The V segment lost 2 bases and the J segment 2 bases; nucleotides outside the gene matches: 6.

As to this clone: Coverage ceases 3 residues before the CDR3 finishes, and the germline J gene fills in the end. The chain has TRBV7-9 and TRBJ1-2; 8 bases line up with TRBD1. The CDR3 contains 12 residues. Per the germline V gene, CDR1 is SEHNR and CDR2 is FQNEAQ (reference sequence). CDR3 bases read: TGTGCCAGCAGCTCGGACAGGGATGAC. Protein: CASSSDRDD. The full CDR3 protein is CASSSDRDDYTF.

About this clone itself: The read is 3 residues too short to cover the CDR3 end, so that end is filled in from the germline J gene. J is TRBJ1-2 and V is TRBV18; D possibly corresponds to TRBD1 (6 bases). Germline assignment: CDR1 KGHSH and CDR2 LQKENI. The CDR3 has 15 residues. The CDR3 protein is CASSPLGGGGILYTF. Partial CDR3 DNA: TGTGCCAGCTCACCCCTGGGAGGGGGTGGAATCCTC.

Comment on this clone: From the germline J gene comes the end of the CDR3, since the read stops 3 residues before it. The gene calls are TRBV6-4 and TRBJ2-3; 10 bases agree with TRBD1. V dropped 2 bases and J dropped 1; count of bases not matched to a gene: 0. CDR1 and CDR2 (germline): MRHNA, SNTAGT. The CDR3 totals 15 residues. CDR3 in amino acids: CASSDGTGGTDTQYF. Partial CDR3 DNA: TGTGCCAGCAGTGACGGGACAGGGGGCACAGATACG.

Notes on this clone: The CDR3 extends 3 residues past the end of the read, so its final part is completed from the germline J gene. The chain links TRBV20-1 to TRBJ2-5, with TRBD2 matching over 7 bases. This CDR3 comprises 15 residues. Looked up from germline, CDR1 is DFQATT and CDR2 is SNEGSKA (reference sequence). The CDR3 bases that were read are TGCAGTGCTAGAGATTGGGGGGGGTCAACAGATACC. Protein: CSARDWGGSTDT. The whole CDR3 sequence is CSARDWGGSTDTQYF.

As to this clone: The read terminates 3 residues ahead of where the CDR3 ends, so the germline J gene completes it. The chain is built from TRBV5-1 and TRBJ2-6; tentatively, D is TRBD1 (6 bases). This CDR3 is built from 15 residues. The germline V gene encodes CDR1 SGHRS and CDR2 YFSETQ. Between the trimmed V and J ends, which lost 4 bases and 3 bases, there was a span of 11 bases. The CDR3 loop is CASSLRGGGANVLTF. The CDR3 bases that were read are TGCGCCAGCAGCCTCAGGGGCGGTGGGGCCAACGTC.

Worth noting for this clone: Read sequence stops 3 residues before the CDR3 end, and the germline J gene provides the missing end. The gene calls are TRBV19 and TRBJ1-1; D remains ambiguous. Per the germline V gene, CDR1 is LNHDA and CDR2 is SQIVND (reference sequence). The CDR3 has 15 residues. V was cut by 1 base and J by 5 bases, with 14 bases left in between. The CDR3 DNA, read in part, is TGTGCCAGTAGTATAGGAGAGGGTTTGAGGACTGAA. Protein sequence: CASSIGEGLRTE. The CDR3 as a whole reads CASSIGEGLRTEAFF.

The part of the CDR3 DNA that was read is TGTGCCACCTCCCCCTCGACAGCCTACAATGAG. It is translated as CATSPSTAYNE. The whole CDR3 sequence reads CATSPSTAYNEQFF. The rearrangement links TRBV18 to TRBJ2-1, with a possible D match to TRBD1 (5 bases). The CDR3 is cut off 3 residues early in the read; its end comes from the germline J gene. This CDR3 contains 14 residues. V dropped 10 bases and J dropped 2 bases, with 15 bases sitting between them. CDR1 is KGHSH, CDR2 LQKENI, per germline.

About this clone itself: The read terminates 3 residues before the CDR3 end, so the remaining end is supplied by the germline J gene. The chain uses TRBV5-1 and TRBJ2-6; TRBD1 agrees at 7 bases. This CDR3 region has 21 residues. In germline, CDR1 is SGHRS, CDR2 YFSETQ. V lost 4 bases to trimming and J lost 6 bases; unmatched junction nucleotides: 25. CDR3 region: CASSPLAVGQSTSTEANVLTF. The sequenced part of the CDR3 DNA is TGCGCCAGCAGCCCCTTGGCGGTGGGACAGTCGACCTCTACCGAGGCCAACGTC.

The CDR3: CASSYSGQGNTEAFF. The sequenced CDR3 bases are TGTGCCAGCAGTTACTCGGGACAGGGGAACACTGAA. The chain recombines TRBV6-2 or TRBV6-3 with TRBJ1-1; 9 positions agree with TRBD1. The read ends 3 residues shy of where the CDR3 ends; the end is completed using the germline J gene. J lost 1 base, V lost 0 bases, and 0 bases had no gene match. The CDR3 covers 15 residues. Germline V CDR1 and CDR2: MNHEY, SVGEGT.

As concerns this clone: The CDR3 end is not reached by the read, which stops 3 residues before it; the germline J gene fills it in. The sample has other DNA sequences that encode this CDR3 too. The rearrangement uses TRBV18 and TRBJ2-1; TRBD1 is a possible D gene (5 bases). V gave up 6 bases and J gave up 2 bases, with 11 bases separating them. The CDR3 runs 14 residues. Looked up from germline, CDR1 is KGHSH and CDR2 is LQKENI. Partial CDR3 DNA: TGTGCCAGCTCCCCCTCGACAGCCTACAATGAG. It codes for CASSPSTAYNE. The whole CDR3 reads CASSPSTAYNEQFF. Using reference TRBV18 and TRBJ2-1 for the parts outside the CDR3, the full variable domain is NAGVMQNPRHLVRRRGQEARLRCSPMKGHSHVYWYRQLPEEGLKFMVYLQKENIIDESGMPKERFSAEFPKEGPSILRIQQVVRGDSAAYFCASSPSTAYNEQFFGPGTRLTVL.

Incomplete CDR3 DNA: TGTGCCAGCAGTCCATATGGGGGGGGCGAG. Protein sequence: CASSPYGGGE. The whole CDR3 protein is CASSPYGGGEQYF. The chain links TRBV12-3 or TRBV12-4 to TRBJ2-7, with 7 positions matching TRBD2. The CDR3 goes on 3 residues after the read ends, and that part is filled in from the germline J gene. The J segment lost 6 bases and the V segment lost 5 bases, leaving 7 bases of the junction unmatched. CDR3 length equals 13 residues.